Listed below are T cell receptor beta chains from one sample, sequenced in a study of cytomegalovirus exposure and HLA in healthy donors. Repertoires were generated with immunoSEQ multiplex PCR, while TCRdb's copy carries only in-frame clones and drops some. The sample records about 130,000 clones, 94% being singletons. Source material: PBMCs. These receptors all come from a young woman in good health and CMV-seronegative. Each CDR3 is given with its conserved first and last residue. The D gene is left open where the match is weak. Clone size is given for some rows only: seen once, a few or many times, or a class if the clone is expanded.

d_gene: TRBD1
abundance: NA
v_gene: TRBV5-6
len: 15
j_gene: TRBJ2-1
CDR3aa: CASSRLGQGNNEQFF
CDR3nt: TGTGCCAGCAGCCGGTTGGGACAGGGGAACAATGAGCAGTTCTTC

d_gene: NA
abundance: NA
v_gene: TRBV27
len: 14
j_gene: TRBJ1-1
CDR3aa: CASKRGQVNTEAFF
CDR3nt: TGTGCCAGCAAAAGAGGACAAGTGAACACTGAAGCTTTCTTT

d_gene: NA
abundance: NA
v_gene: TRBV6-1
len: 15
j_gene: TRBJ2-3
CDR3aa: CASRLGEFSTDTQYF
CDR3nt: TGTGCCAGCAGGCTAGGCGAGTTCAGCACAGATACGCAGTATTTT

d_gene: TRBD1
abundance: NA
v_gene: TRBV10-3
len: 15
j_gene: TRBJ1-3
CDR3aa: CAISEQGLSGNTIYF
CDR3nt: TGTGCCATCAGTGAACAGGGGCTCTCTGGAAACACCATATATTTT

d_gene: TRBD1
abundance: NA
v_gene: TRBV6-1
len: 15
j_gene: TRBJ1-4
CDR3aa: CASSRGQGVNEKLFF
CDR3nt: TGTGCCAGCAGTAGAGGACAGGGGGTTAATGAAAAACTGTTTTTT

d_gene: NA
abundance: NA
v_gene: TRBV30
len: 12
j_gene: TRBJ1-2
CDR3aa: CAWMGLDYGYTF
CDR3nt: TGTGCCTGGATGGGCTTAGACTATGGCTACACCTTC

d_gene: TRBD2
abundance: once
v_gene: TRBV7-2
len: 17
j_gene: TRBJ2-5
CDR3aa: CASSLGAWTAGEETQYF
CDR3nt: TGTGCCAGCAGCTTAGGGGCATGGACCGCGGGGGAAGAGACCCAGTACTTC

d_gene: NA
abundance: NA
v_gene: TRBV28
len: 14
j_gene: TRBJ2-1
CDR3aa: CASSLVYPYNEQFF
CDR3nt: TGTGCCAGCAGTTTAGTTTATCCCTACAATGAGCAGTTCTTC

d_gene: NA
abundance: NA
v_gene: TRBV18
len: 13
j_gene: TRBJ1-2
CDR3aa: CASSPGEEYGYTF
CDR3nt: TGTGCCAGCTCACCAGGGGAGGAGTATGGCTACACCTTC

d_gene: TRBD1
abundance: once
v_gene: TRBV6-6
len: 13
j_gene: TRBJ2-7
CDR3aa: CASLIGQAGEQYF
CDR3nt: TGTGCCAGCCTAATCGGACAGGCTGGCGAGCAGTACTTC

d_gene: TRBD1
abundance: few
v_gene: TRBV5-1
len: 14
j_gene: TRBJ1-2
CDR3aa: CASSLAGQDSGYTF
CDR3nt: TGCGCCAGCAGCTTGGCGGGACAGGATTCTGGCTACACCTTC

d_gene: TRBD1
abundance: NA
v_gene: TRBV5-6
len: 15
j_gene: TRBJ2-7
CDR3aa: CASSPWTGASYEQYF
CDR3nt: TGTGCCAGCAGCCCTTGGACAGGAGCTTCCTACGAGCAGTACTTC

d_gene: NA
abundance: once
v_gene: TRBV5-1
len: 14
j_gene: TRBJ1-2
CDR3aa: CASSLTGGVGGYTF
CDR3nt: TGCGCCAGCAGCTTGACTGGAGGGGTCGGGGGCTACACCTTC

d_gene: NA
abundance: NA
v_gene: TRBV18
len: 15
j_gene: TRBJ2-7
CDR3aa: CASSPPATGYYEQYF
CDR3nt: TGTGCCAGCTCACCACCGGCTACAGGATACTACGAGCAGTACTTC

d_gene: NA
abundance: NA
v_gene: TRBV25-1
len: 12
j_gene: TRBJ2-7
CDR3aa: CASSEQTYEQYF
CDR3nt: TGTGCCAGCAGTGAACAAACCTACGAGCAGTACTTC

d_gene: TRBD1
abundance: few
v_gene: TRBV28
len: 13
j_gene: TRBJ1-2
CDR3aa: CASSKGQGDGYTF
CDR3nt: TGTGCCAGCAGCAAGGGACAGGGGGACGGCTACACCTTC

d_gene: TRBD1
abundance: NA
v_gene: TRBV30
len: 14
j_gene: TRBJ2-5
CDR3aa: CAWSVGTVRETQYF
CDR3nt: TGTGCCTGGAGTGTCGGGACAGTTAGGGAGACCCAGTACTTC

d_gene: NA
abundance: once
v_gene: TRBV2
len: 13
j_gene: TRBJ2-1
CDR3aa: CASSVDSRYEQFF
CDR3nt: TGTGCCAGCAGTGTCGATTCTAGGTATGAGCAGTTCTTC

d_gene: NA
abundance: NA
v_gene: TRBV2
len: 15
j_gene: TRBJ2-1
CDR3aa: CASSESSSSGNEQFF
CDR3nt: TGTGCCAGCAGTGAGTCGTCTAGTAGTGGGAATGAGCAGTTCTTC

d_gene: NA
abundance: NA
v_gene: TRBV5-4
len: 14
j_gene: TRBJ2-3
CDR3aa: CASSPMGGQDTQYF
CDR3nt: TGTGCCAGCAGTCCAATGGGGGGGCAAGATACGCAGTATTTT

d_gene: NA
abundance: few
v_gene: TRBV28
len: 12
j_gene: TRBJ2-7
CDR3aa: CASSRGFYEQYF
CDR3nt: TGTGCCAGCAGCCGGGGGTTTTACGAGCAGTACTTC

d_gene: NA
abundance: NA
v_gene: TRBV27
len: 13
j_gene: TRBJ2-7
CDR3aa: CASSNRQAYEQYF
CDR3nt: TGTGCCAGCAGTAACAGACAGGCCTACGAGCAGTACTTC

d_gene: NA
abundance: NA
v_gene: TRBV10-1
len: 15
j_gene: TRBJ2-1
CDR3aa: CASSDSWGLRDEQFF
CDR3nt: TGCGCCAGCAGTGACAGTTGGGGCTTACGGGATGAGCAGTTCTTC

d_gene: NA
abundance: once
v_gene: TRBV6-1
len: 12
j_gene: TRBJ1-1
CDR3aa: CASRGGNTEAFF
CDR3nt: TGTGCCAGCAGGGGAGGGAACACTGAAGCTTTCTTT

d_gene: TRBD1
abundance: NA
v_gene: TRBV11-2
len: 14
j_gene: TRBJ1-3
CDR3aa: CASSSQGQGNTIYF
CDR3nt: TGTGCCAGCAGCTCGCAGGGACAGGGAAACACCATATATTTT

d_gene: NA
abundance: few
v_gene: TRBV5-6
len: 17
j_gene: TRBJ2-5
CDR3aa: CASSQDKTAGVGETQYF
CDR3nt: TGTGCCAGTAGTCAGGATAAAACTGCAGGGGTTGGAGAGACCCAGTACTTC

d_gene: NA
abundance: NA
v_gene: TRBV4-1
len: 15
j_gene: TRBJ2-7
CDR3aa: CASSQVDRGTYEQYF
CDR3nt: TGCGCCAGCAGCCAAGTGGACAGAGGAACCTACGAGCAGTACTTC

d_gene: TRBD1
abundance: NA
v_gene: TRBV13
len: 14
j_gene: TRBJ2-2
CDR3aa: CASRRTGKTGELFF
CDR3nt: TGTGCCAGCAGGCGGACAGGGAAGACCGGGGAGCTGTTTTTT

d_gene: NA
abundance: NA
v_gene: TRBV9
len: 15
j_gene: TRBJ1-3
CDR3aa: CASSVVPGAGNTIYF
CDR3nt: TGTGCCAGCAGCGTGGTCCCAGGGGCCGGAAACACCATATATTTT

d_gene: NA
abundance: NA
v_gene: TRBV5-1
len: 15
j_gene: TRBJ2-2
CDR3aa: CASSLNRGGTGELFF
CDR3nt: TGCGCCAGCAGCTTAAACAGGGGAGGCACCGGGGAGCTGTTTTTT

d_gene: NA
abundance: NA
v_gene: TRBV19
len: 13
j_gene: TRBJ2-3
CDR3aa: CASSIRGTDTQYF
CDR3nt: TGTGCCAGTAGTATCCGGGGCACAGATACGCAGTATTTT

d_gene: TRBD1
abundance: NA
v_gene: TRBV7-9
len: 18
j_gene: TRBJ2-1
CDR3aa: CASSSDRSGTGRYNEQFF
CDR3nt: TGTGCCAGCAGCTCCGATAGAAGCGGGACAGGGAGGTACAATGAGCAGTTCTTC

d_gene: TRBD1
abundance: once
v_gene: TRBV6-6
len: 15
j_gene: TRBJ2-7
CDR3aa: CASSIDRGPSYEQYF
CDR3nt: TGTGCCAGCAGTATAGACAGGGGGCCATCCTACGAGCAGTACTTC

d_gene: TRBD1
abundance: NA
v_gene: TRBV4-2
len: 15
j_gene: TRBJ1-3
CDR3aa: CASSPGTGSGNTIYF
CDR3nt: TGTGCCAGCAGCCCCGGGACAGGCTCTGGAAACACCATATATTTT

d_gene: NA
abundance: NA
v_gene: TRBV5-4
len: 13
j_gene: TRBJ2-5
CDR3aa: CASSSEGGGTQYF
CDR3nt: TGTGCCAGCAGCTCGGAGGGAGGGGGGACCCAGTACTTC

d_gene: TRBD1
abundance: NA
v_gene: TRBV30
len: 14
j_gene: TRBJ1-2
CDR3aa: CAWSVRQGFYGYTF
CDR3nt: TGTGCCTGGAGTGTGAGACAGGGCTTTTATGGCTACACCTTC

d_gene: NA
abundance: NA
v_gene: TRBV4-1
len: 13
j_gene: TRBJ1-1
CDR3aa: CASSQAVDTEAFF
CDR3nt: TGCGCCAGCAGCCAAGCGGTCGACACTGAAGCTTTCTTT

d_gene: NA
abundance: NA
v_gene: TRBV6-1
len: 15
j_gene: TRBJ1-1
CDR3aa: CASSEGTVLNTEAFF
CDR3nt: TGTGCCAGCAGTGAAGGGACAGTATTGAACACTGAAGCTTTCTTT

d_gene: TRBD2
abundance: NA
v_gene: TRBV7-2
len: 15
j_gene: TRBJ2-3
CDR3aa: CASSLKRGSTDTQYF
CDR3nt: TGTGCCAGCAGCTTAAAGCGGGGGAGCACAGATACGCAGTATTTT

d_gene: TRBD1
abundance: NA
v_gene: TRBV2
len: 14
j_gene: TRBJ2-7
CDR3aa: CASTFGQGLYEQYF
CDR3nt: TGTGCCAGCACCTTTGGACAGGGCCTTTACGAGCAGTACTTC

d_gene: NA
abundance: NA
v_gene: TRBV6-6
len: 11
j_gene: TRBJ2-5
CDR3aa: CASSPTETQYF
CDR3nt: TGTGCCAGCAGCCCTACGGAGACCCAGTACTTC

d_gene: NA
abundance: NA
v_gene: TRBV7-9
len: 13
j_gene: TRBJ1-6
CDR3aa: CATKPLYNSPLHF
CDR3nt: TGTGCCACCAAGCCGTTGTATAATTCACCCCTCCACTTT

d_gene: NA
abundance: NA
v_gene: TRBV6-1
len: 15
j_gene: TRBJ2-7
CDR3aa: CASSEGQGFVYEQYF
CDR3nt: TGTGCCAGCAGTGAAGGCCAGGGGTTTGTCTACGAGCAGTACTTC

d_gene: NA
abundance: NA
v_gene: TRBV29-1
len: 12
j_gene: TRBJ2-7
CDR3aa: CSSIQGIHEQYF
CDR3nt: TGCAGCTCCATTCAGGGGATACACGAGCAGTACTTC

d_gene: NA
abundance: NA
v_gene: TRBV5-1
len: 13
j_gene: TRBJ2-1
CDR3aa: CASSLASYNEQFF
CDR3nt: TGCGCCAGCAGCTTGGCTAGTTACAATGAGCAGTTCTTC

d_gene: TRBD1
abundance: few
v_gene: TRBV2
len: 13
j_gene: TRBJ1-1
CDR3aa: CASRGQGNTEAFF
CDR3nt: TGTGCCAGCAGAGGACAGGGGAACACTGAAGCTTTCTTT

d_gene: TRBD1
abundance: NA
v_gene: TRBV5-6
len: 13
j_gene: TRBJ2-7
CDR3aa: CASSTGTGDEQYF
CDR3nt: TGTGCCAGCAGCACCGGGACAGGTGACGAGCAGTACTTC

d_gene: TRBD1
abundance: NA
v_gene: TRBV6-1
len: 16
j_gene: TRBJ1-1
CDR3aa: CASSEQGARRRVQAFF
CDR3nt: TGTGCCAGCAGTGAACAGGGGGCGCGACGTAGGGTGCAGGCTTTCTTT

d_gene: TRBD2
abundance: NA
v_gene: TRBV5-1
len: 18
j_gene: TRBJ2-1
CDR3aa: CASSPSRHRAGGYNEQFF
CDR3nt: TGCGCCAGCAGCCCATCTCGCCATCGAGCGGGGGGTTACAATGAGCAGTTCTTC

d_gene: NA
abundance: few
v_gene: TRBV14
len: 15
j_gene: TRBJ1-2
CDR3aa: CASSQGLGRNYGYTF
CDR3nt: TGTGCCAGCAGTCAAGGTCTCGGGAGGAACTATGGCTACACCTTC

d_gene: NA
abundance: NA
v_gene: TRBV2
len: 15
j_gene: TRBJ2-3
CDR3aa: CASSERIGVTDTQYF
CDR3nt: TGTGCCAGCAGTGAAAGGATCGGAGTCACAGATACGCAGTATTTT

d_gene: NA
abundance: NA
v_gene: TRBV7-2
len: 19
j_gene: TRBJ2-3
CDR3aa: CASSLRKRYSGPHTDTQYF
CDR3nt: TGTGCCAGCAGCCTCAGAAAGAGGTACAGCGGCCCCCACACAGATACGCAGTATTTT

d_gene: NA
abundance: NA
v_gene: TRBV19
len: 14
j_gene: TRBJ1-5
CDR3aa: CASSIRGSLEPQHF
CDR3nt: TGTGCCAGTAGTATTAGGGGGTCCTTAGAGCCCCAGCATTTT

d_gene: NA
abundance: NA
v_gene: TRBV6-4
len: 14
j_gene: TRBJ2-2
CDR3aa: CASSDGTNTRELFF
CDR3nt: TGTGCCAGCAGTGACGGGACAAACACCAGGGAGCTGTTTTTT

d_gene: TRBD1
abundance: few
v_gene: TRBV27
len: 16
j_gene: TRBJ2-2
CDR3aa: CASSFVGQADTGELFF
CDR3nt: TGTGCCAGCAGTTTTGTGGGACAGGCCGACACCGGGGAGCTGTTTTTT